Presented here are 11 T cell receptor beta chains from one specimen sequenced in a study of blood T cells in healthy people across ages. It was with a sample-barcoded 5' primer and a J-beta primer mix that a second PCR of roughly 7 to 12 cycles was run. MiXCR, run by TCRdb on the 5' RACE reads, gives a single entry per CDR3 protein. The sample lists about 1.1 million distinct CDR3 sequences, 35% to 40% seen once, with around 13% in the top ten. The specimen was blood. The receptors here all came from a man aged 18 to 29 in good health.

This chain connects TRBV7-2 to TRBJ1-2; 7 nucleotides match TRBD1. The CDR3 runs 13 residues. Germline trimming cut 5 bases from V and 6 bases from J; bases unmatched to any gene: 6. Germline CDR1 and CDR2: SGHTA and FQGNSA. This chain's CDR3 is CASSQRTGDGYTF. The DNA for the CDR3 is TGTGCCAGCAGCCAACGGACAGGAGATGGCTACACCTTC.

The chain is built from TRBV2 and TRBJ1-2; D perhaps matches TRBD1 (6 bases). Germline V gene sequence: CDR1 SNHLY, CDR2 FYNNEI. V lost 4 bases and J lost 6, with 12 bases in between. The CDR3 is 13 residues long. Here the CDR3 reads CASSGAQGHGYTF. The CDR3 DNA is TGTGCCAGCAGTGGTGCACAGGGTCATGGCTACACCTTC.

This clonotype was observed a single time. The V gene is TRBV7-9, the J gene TRBJ1-5; maybe TRBD1 (6 bases). The length of the CDR3 is 16 residues. In germline, CDR1 is SEHNR, CDR2 FQNEAQ (reference sequence). Deletions cut 5 bases from V and 1 base from J, with 15 bases between. CDR3 sequence (DNA): TGTGCCAGCAGCCACCCCGAGGGGGACAGCAATCAGCCCCAGCATTTT. Amino acids: CASSHPEGDSNQPQHF.

The chain employs TRBV11-2 and TRBJ2-3; D assignment may be TRBD1 or TRBD2 (5 bases each). V lost 5 bases and J lost 12, with 15 bases in between. CDR1 and CDR2 (germline): SGHAT, FQNNGV. CDR3 length equals 12 residues. This chain's CDR3 is CASSTSRGPQYF. In DNA, the CDR3 is TGTGCCAGCAGCACTTCCCGGGGCCCTCAGTATTTT.

This clonotype was counted a few times. The chain carries TRBV7-2 and TRBJ2-3, with D unresolved. The ends were cut back, 5 bases at V and 2 bases at J, with 14 bases in the middle. CDR3 length equals 15 residues. CDR1 is SGHTA and CDR2 is FQGNSA in the germline V gene. CDR3 residues: CASSQNQDHTDTQYF. The CDR3 DNA reads TGTGCCAGCAGCCAAAACCAGGATCACACAGATACGCAGTATTTT.

This chain connects TRBV20-1 to TRBJ1-3; D is possibly TRBD1 (6 bases). CDR1 DFQATT and CDR2 SNEGSKA come from the germline V gene (reference sequence). V was cut by 2 bases and J by 4 bases, with 9 bases left in between. The CDR3 totals 13 residues. The DNA of the CDR3 is TGCAGTGCTAGAATGGACAGAGGAAACACCATATATTTT. Translating it yields CSARMDRGNTIYF.

The chain employs TRBV12-3 or TRBV12-4 and TRBJ2-1; a weak D match, TRBD2 (6 bases). V was shortened by 6 bases and J by 12 bases, with 15 bases between the two germline ends. The CDR3 has 12 amino acids. In DNA form, the CDR3 reads TGTGCCAGCAGCACAACCGGGACTGGGCAGTTCTTC. Amino acids: CASSTTGTGQFF.

This clonotype was detected a few times. V usage is TRBV2 and J usage is TRBJ1-5, with D perhaps matching TRBD1 (6 bases). V gave up 6 bases and J gave up 0 bases, with 12 bases separating them. The CDR3 length is 15 residues. The germline V gene encodes CDR1 SNHLY and CDR2 FYNNEI. As DNA, the CDR3 is TGTGCCAGCAGAGGACAGACCTATAGCAATCAGCCCCAGCATTTT. Protein product: CASRGQTYSNQPQHF.

To note about this clonotype: A clone one base away is much larger, so this may be a read error. V gene TRBV4-1 combines with J gene TRBJ2-1; D not certain. This CDR3 has 17 amino acids. Germline assignment: CDR1 MGHRA and CDR2 YSYEKL. Here the CDR3 DNA reads TGCGCCATCAGCCAAGAATTAACCGGGTACTCCTACAATGAGCAGTTCTTC. Its protein is CAISQELTGYSYNEQFF.

This clonotype was detected a few times. The chain is built from TRBV7-9 and TRBJ1-4; tentatively, D is TRBD1 (6 bases). CDR1 and CDR2 from the germline V gene are SEHNR and FQNEAQ (reference sequence). V dropped 11 bases and J dropped 1 base, with 11 bases sitting between them. This CDR3 has 13 residues. CDR3 sequence (DNA): TGTGCCGCAGGGGCAGGAACTAATGAAAAACTGTTTTTT. Encoded protein: CAAGAGTNEKLFF. Complete variable domain (other parts from reference TRBV7-9 and TRBJ1-4): DTGVSQNPRHKITKRGQNVTFRCDPISEHNRLYWYRQTLGQGPEFLTYFQNEAQLEKSRLLSDRFSAERPKGSFSTLEIQRTEQGDSAMYLCAAGAGTNEKLFFGSGTQLSVL.

V is TRBV27 and J is TRBJ1-4; 10 bases map to TRBD1. The germline V gene has CDR1 MNHEY and CDR2 SMNVEV (reference sequence). The CDR3 has 15 residues. Losses at the gene ends were 7 bases for V and 7 bases for J; bases not matched to a gene: 9. Written as DNA, the CDR3 is TGTGCCAGCAAATTATTCGGACAGGGGGGTGAAAAACTGTTTTTT. It is translated as CASKLFGQGGEKLFF.